What follows are 25 T cell receptor beta chains derived from one specimen sequenced in a study of blood T cell repertoires in COVID-19. The data were produced by immunoSEQ multiplex PCR, yet TCRdb's version contains in-frame clones alone and is incomplete. This sample has some 90,000 clones, with around 88% found just once. Specimen: peripheral blood. The receptors come from a woman aged 55 to 70 with COVID-19, enrolled during active disease.

The chain combines TRBV7-8 with TRBJ1-2; D possibly corresponds to TRBD1 (5 bases). Germline CDR1 SGHVS, CDR2 FQNEAQ. The length of the CDR3 is 15 residues. Trimming cost V 0 bases and J 2 bases, with 10 bases left between them. The CDR3 coding sequence is TGTGCCAGCAGCTTAGCTTCGACAGAAAACTATGGCTACACCTTC. Translation gives CASSLASTENYGYTF.

The genes are TRBV2 and TRBJ1-3, with D hard to call. The CDR3 length is 13 residues. The germline V gene has CDR1 SNHLY and CDR2 FYNNEI. V was trimmed by 7 bases and J by 1 base, leaving 8 bases between them. This chain's CDR3 is CASKSTSGNTIYF. The CDR3 region has the DNA TGTGCCAGCAAGTCCACTTCTGGAAACACCATATATTTT.

About this clone itself: The junction does not match germline at one end; this may be a read error. V usage is TRBV11-1 and J usage is TRBJ1-1; TRBD1 might be the D (5 bases). CDR3 size: 15 residues. CDR1 and CDR2 (germline): SGHAT, FQDESV (reference sequence). For the CDR3, the DNA is TGTGCCAGCAGCTTCGGGACTCGCTATTTAAGTGGGCTTATCTTT. Protein: CASSFGTRYLSGLIF.

Notes on this clone: Its ends do not fully match the called genes, so a read error is possible. This sequence joins TRBV19 and TRBJ2-4; TRBD2 is a possible D gene (6 bases). Germline assignment: CDR1 LNHDA and CDR2 SQIVND (reference sequence). CDR3 length: 16 residues. CDR3 in DNA: TGTGCCAGTAGTATAGATCTGAGAGTCGGGGGAAACCTTCAGTACTTC. Translating gives CASSIDLRVGGNLQYF.

V and J are TRBV5-1 and TRBJ1-6; D is unclear. V shed 4 bases and J shed 7 bases, with 9 bases lying between them. This CDR3 is 13 amino acids long. Germline CDR1 SGHRS, CDR2 YFSETQ. The CDR3 here is CASSPGQNSPLHF. In DNA form, the CDR3 reads TGCGCCAGCAGCCCTGGTCAGAATTCACCCCTCCACTTT.

V and J are TRBV7-3 and TRBJ2-5, with D possibly matching TRBD2 (5 bases). Germline CDR1 is SGHTA and CDR2 is FQGTGA. CDR3 size: 13 residues. Between the trimmed V and J ends, which lost 5 bases and 5 bases, there was a span of 12 bases. The CDR3 loop is CASSPFPGETQYF. The CDR3 DNA sequence: TGTGCCAGCAGCCCGTTCCCGGGGGAGACCCAGTACTTC.

The J gene is TRBJ2-7, the V gene TRBV6-6; D is possibly TRBD1 (6 bases). This CDR3 is 15 amino acids long. Per the germline V gene, CDR1 is MNHNY and CDR2 is SVGAGI (reference sequence). Deletions cut 2 bases from V and 3 bases from J, with 14 bases between. CDR3 sequence (DNA): TGTGCCAGCAGTTACCGGGCACTACAGGGCTACGAGCAGTACTTC. It translates to CASSYRALQGYEQYF.

The chain links TRBV7-2 to TRBJ2-5; 10 positions agree with TRBD1. V shed 3 bases, J shed 3 bases, and the junction held 1 base outside the gene matches. Germline CDR1 SGHTA, CDR2 FQGNSA. The CDR3 sequence is 14 residues long. The CDR3 sequence is CASSLTGGEETQYF. DNA of the CDR3: TGTGCCAGCAGCTTGACAGGGGGCGAAGAGACCCAGTACTTC.

The chain couples TRBV7-8 to TRBJ2-7; 9 bases line up with TRBD1. The ends lost 5 bases at V and 1 base at J; junction bases unmatched: 15. The CDR3 totals 18 residues. CDR1 is SGHVS and CDR2 is FQNEAQ in the germline V gene. In nucleotides, the CDR3 is TGTGCCAGCAGCAATTATAAGACCACCGGGACAGGGTCCTACGAGCAGTACTTC. Translation: CASSNYKTTGTGSYEQYF. The full variable domain, in which reference TRBV7-8 and TRBJ2-7 provide the parts outside the CDR3, is GAGVSQSPRYKVAKRGQDVALRCDPISGHVSLFWYQQALGQGPEFLTYFQNEAQLDKSGLPSDRFFAERPEGSVSTLKIQRTQQEDSAVYLCASSNYKTTGTGSYEQYFGPGTRLTVT.

This clone appeared a single time. J is TRBJ2-7 and V is TRBV25-1; TRBD1 agrees at 8 bases. Looked up from germline, CDR1 is MGHDK and CDR2 is SYGVNS. The CDR3 is 14 amino acids. Trimming removed 5 bases from V and 3 bases from J; junction bases left unmatched: 6. The CDR3 sequence: CASSRQGIGYEQYF. CDR3 coding DNA: TGTGCCAGCAGTCGACAGGGGATAGGCTACGAGCAGTACTTC.

The chain couples TRBV6-6 to TRBJ1-4, with D uncertain. V lost 0 bases and J lost 5, with 13 bases in between. Germline-derived CDR1 and CDR2 are MNHNY and SVGAGI (reference sequence). The CDR3 is 16 residues long. CDR3 in DNA: TGTGCCAGCAGTTACTCGTTGGGCAGAGGGAATGAAAAACTGTTTTTT. Translated: CASSYSLGRGNEKLFF.

The genes are TRBV12-5 and TRBJ2-5; D perhaps matches TRBD1 (5 bases). The CDR3 length is 13 residues. CDR1 LGHNT and CDR2 FRNRAP come from the germline V gene. The V end lost 11 bases, the J end lost 0 bases, and 13 bases lay between the germline ends. In DNA form, the CDR3 reads TGTGCTTCATCCTCAGGGTACCAAGAGACCCAGTACTTC. This gives the protein CASSSGYQETQYF.

The rearrangement joins TRBV11-2 to TRBJ2-1; 8 bases fit TRBD2. The junction had 2 bases not matched to a gene; V was cut back by 1 base and J by 3 bases. In germline, CDR1 is SGHAT, CDR2 FQNNGV. The length of the CDR3 is 15 residues. The CDR3 spells CASSLALADYNEQFF. CDR3 in DNA: TGTGCCAGCAGCTTAGCACTAGCGGACTACAATGAGCAGTTCTTC.

The J gene is TRBJ1-6, the V gene TRBV7-3; 10 bases align to TRBD1. V trimming: 0 bases; J trimming: 10 bases; junction bases outside the gene matches: 21. Germline V gene lookup returns CDR1 SGHTA and CDR2 FQGTGA. CDR3 length: 21 amino acids. CDR3 amino acids: CASSLTPPNHTGTGDRSPLHF. In DNA form, the CDR3 reads TGTGCCAGCAGCTTAACCCCTCCTAACCACACCGGGACAGGGGATCGGTCACCCCTCCACTTT. Full variable domain (missing parts from reference TRBV7-3 and TRBJ1-6): GAGVSQTPSNKVTEKGKYVELRCDPISGHTALYWYRQSLGQGPEFLIYFQGTGAADDSGLPNDRFFAVRPEGSVSTLKIQRTERGDSAVYLCASSLTPPNHTGTGDRSPLHFGNGTRLTVT.

V is TRBV28 and J is TRBJ1-2; possible D gene TRBD1, 6 bases. The CDR3 loop spans 13 amino acids. Germline V gene sequence: CDR1 MDHEN, CDR2 SYDVKM. Between the trimmed V and J ends, which lost 4 bases and 0 bases, there was a span of 6 bases. Here the CDR3 reads CASSYRANYGYTF. The CDR3 DNA reads TGTGCCAGCAGTTACAGGGCTAACTATGGCTACACCTTC.

The genes are TRBV19 and TRBJ1-2; 7 bases line up with TRBD1. V lost 8 bases to trimming and J lost 4 bases; unmatched junction nucleotides: 7. Germline CDR1 is LNHDA and CDR2 is SQIVND (reference sequence). The CDR3 sequence is 13 residues long. CDR3 residues: CASGYRGSYGYTF. CDR3 nucleotide sequence: TGTGCCAGTGGTTACAGGGGATCCTATGGCTACACCTTC.

This sequence joins TRBV2 and TRBJ2-7; TRBD1 matches 9 bases. The CDR3 extends over 14 amino acids. V dropped 6 bases and J dropped 6; count of bases not matched to a gene: 9. Per the germline V gene, CDR1 is SNHLY and CDR2 is FYNNEI. CDR3 in amino acids: CASSPGTGYSEQYF. The DNA for the CDR3 is TGTGCCAGCAGCCCCGGGACAGGGTATTCCGAGCAGTACTTC.

This chain connects TRBV4-1 to TRBJ2-2; D is perhaps TRBD2 (7 bases). V was cut by 2 bases and J by 4 bases, with 20 bases left in between. The CDR3 consists of 18 residues. Germline CDR1 MGHRA, CDR2 YSYEKL. The CDR3 region has the DNA TGCGCCAGCAGCCAAAGGGGCGCCGTCCGGGGGGCCACCGGGGAGCTGTTTTTT. It translates to CASSQRGAVRGATGELFF.

V gene TRBV5-4 combines with J gene TRBJ1-1; D not certain. With 5 bases removed from V and 1 base from J, the gap between germline ends came to 12 bases. The germline V gene encodes CDR1 SGHNT and CDR2 YYREEE (reference sequence). CDR3 length: 14 residues. The CDR3 nucleotides read TGTGCCAGCAGTCCCTTTTCCGGGAACACTGAAGCTTTCTTT. Amino acid sequence: CASSPFSGNTEAFF.

The chain couples TRBV20-1 to TRBJ2-7; D is possibly TRBD1 (5 bases). Between the trimmed V and J ends, which lost 6 bases and 2 bases, there was a span of 8 bases. Germline assignment: CDR1 DFQATT and CDR2 SNEGSKA (reference sequence). This CDR3 region has 11 residues. The CDR3 sequence is CSAFRAYEQYF. In DNA, the CDR3 is TGCAGTGCATTCAGGGCCTACGAGCAGTACTTC.

The gene calls are TRBV30 and TRBJ1-6, with 9 bases aligning to TRBD1. Germline V CDR1 and CDR2: GTSNPN, SVGIG (reference sequence). There are 14 residues in the CDR3. The V segment lost 2 bases and the J segment 7 bases; nucleotides outside the gene matches: 3. The CDR3 sequence: CAWSQGQGNSPLHF. CDR3 sequence (DNA): TGTGCCTGGAGTCAGGGACAGGGAAATTCACCCCTCCACTTT.

This sequence joins TRBV7-2 and TRBJ2-7; TRBD1 agrees at 9 bases. Losses at the gene ends were 5 bases for V and 2 bases for J; bases not matched to a gene: 4. CDR1 SGHTA and CDR2 FQGNSA come from the germline V gene. There are 14 residues in the CDR3. The CDR3 sequence is CASSPGTGPYEQYF. The CDR3 nucleotides are TGTGCCAGCAGCCCGGGGACAGGGCCCTACGAGCAGTACTTC.

The chain has TRBV27 and TRBJ1-6; D perhaps matches TRBD1 (5 bases). Germline V lookup: CDR1 MNHEY, CDR2 SMNVEV (reference sequence). CDR3 length: 15 residues. Trimming took 5 bases from V and 6 from J, leaving 14 bases between them. The CDR3 region has the DNA TGTGCCAGCAGTCTAAGAGGACAAATTAATTCACCCCTCCACTTT. As protein: CASSLRGQINSPLHF.

This clone was picked up a small number of times. The CDR3 DNA follows: TGTGCCAGCAGCTTATCTGGGGGAGGGACTGAAGCTTTCTTT. Protein sequence: CASSLSGGGTEAFF. The chain carries TRBV7-8 and TRBJ1-1; TRBD1 might be the D (5 bases). V was clipped by 2 bases and J by 5 bases, with 12 bases between them. Germline V gene lookup returns CDR1 SGHVS and CDR2 FQNEAQ. The CDR3 runs 14 residues.

This clone occurred a few times. The chain links TRBV19 to TRBJ2-7; a possible D gene is TRBD2 (5 bases). Germline CDR1 and CDR2: LNHDA and SQIVND (reference sequence). Trimming took 5 bases from V and 7 from J, leaving 15 bases between them. CDR3 length equals 13 residues. The CDR3 DNA sequence: TGTGCCAGTAGTGAGGACCGGCCGGGGGAGCAGTACTTC. Residues: CASSEDRPGEQYF.